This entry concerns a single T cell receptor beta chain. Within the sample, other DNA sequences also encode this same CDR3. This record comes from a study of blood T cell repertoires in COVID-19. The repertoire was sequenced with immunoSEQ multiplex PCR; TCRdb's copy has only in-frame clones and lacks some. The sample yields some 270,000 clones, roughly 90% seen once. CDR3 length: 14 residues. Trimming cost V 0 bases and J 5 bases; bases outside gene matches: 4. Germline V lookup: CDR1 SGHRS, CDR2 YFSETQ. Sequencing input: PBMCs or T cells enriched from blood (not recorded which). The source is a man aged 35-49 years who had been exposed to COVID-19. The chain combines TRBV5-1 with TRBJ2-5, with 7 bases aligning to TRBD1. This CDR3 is CASSLDRGGETQYF. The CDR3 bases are TGCGCCAGCAGCTTGGACAGGGGCGGCGAGACCCAGTACTTC.